This passage covers 11 T cell receptor beta chains from one sample sequenced in a study of blood T cell repertoires in COVID-19. Sequencing was performed with immunoSEQ multiplex PCR; in TCRdb, only in-frame clones are kept and a portion is missing. The sample records tens of thousands of clones, around four fifths being singletons. The specimen sequenced was peripheral blood. The origin of the receptors is a man aged 65-85 years with acute or convalescent COVID-19.

This clone was detected only once. The gene calls are TRBV18 and TRBJ1-5; a weak D match, TRBD1 (5 bases). CDR1 is KGHSH and CDR2 is LQKENI in the germline V gene. Trimming cost V 6 bases and J 3 bases, with 9 bases left between them. The CDR3 covers 13 residues. As DNA, the CDR3 is TGTGCCAGCTCGACAGTAGACAATCAGCCCCAGCATTTT. Its translation is CASSTVDNQPQHF. The complete variable domain, with remaining parts taken from reference TRBV18 and TRBJ1-5, reads NAGVMQNPRHLVRRRGQEARLRCSPMKGHSHVYWYRQLPEEGLKFMVYLQKENIIDESGMPKERFSAEFPKEGPSILRIQQVVRGDSAAYFCASSTVDNQPQHFGDGTRLSIL.

V and J are TRBV10-3 and TRBJ1-2; D unresolved. The CDR3 sequence is 13 residues long. The V end was cut by 11 bases, the J end by 11 bases, with 24 bases between. Germline lookup yields CDR1 ENHRY and CDR2 SYGVKD. The chain's CDR3 is CAASEDRSFRYTF. In DNA form, the CDR3 reads TGTGCCGCGTCGGAGGACCGGTCCTTTAGATACACCTTC.

The chain recombines TRBV6-4 with TRBJ2-2; 7 bases match TRBD2. The CDR3 extends over 14 amino acids. CDR1 MRHNA and CDR2 SNTAGT come from the germline V gene. V lost 5 bases to trimming and J lost 4 bases; unmatched junction nucleotides: 4. The CDR3 sequence is CASSFERGTGELFF. The CDR3 coding sequence is TGTGCCAGCAGTTTCGAGCGGGGCACCGGGGAGCTGTTTTTT.

CDR3 DNA: TGTGCCAGCAGTTTAGGGGGACAGCACTACTATGGCTACACCTTC. This sequence encodes CASSLGGQHYYGYTF. The chain employs TRBV28 and TRBJ1-2, with TRBD1 identical over 7 bases. V shed 2 bases, J shed 3 bases, and the junction held 6 bases outside the gene matches. The CDR3 extends over 15 amino acids. Germline assignment: CDR1 MDHEN and CDR2 SYDVKM.

This sequence joins TRBV5-8 and TRBJ2-3, with D possibly matching TRBD2 (7 bases). Germline CDR1 SGHTS, CDR2 YDEGEE. This CDR3 has 14 residues. V lost 7 bases and J lost 2, with 14 bases in between. In DNA form, the CDR3 reads TGTGCCAGCGGGCGCGGGGGCCACACAGATACGCAGTATTTT. Translation gives CASGRGGHTDTQYF.

This clone was observed a handful of times. The V and J genes are TRBV5-1 and TRBJ1-2, with D possibly matching TRBD1 (6 bases). This CDR3 comprises 15 residues. The germline CDR1 and CDR2 sequences are SGHRS and YFSETQ. The germline V and J ends were trimmed by 2 bases and 8 bases, with 19 bases remaining between them. CDR3 sequence reads: CASSLGGGTLSGYTF. Written as DNA, the CDR3 is TGCGCCAGCAGCTTAGGTGGGGGCACCCTAAGCGGCTACACCTTC.

DNA for the CDR3: TGTGCCATCAGGGGGACAGGGAACACTGAAGCTTTCTTT. The encoded protein is CAIRGTGNTEAFF. The chain has TRBV10-3 and TRBJ1-1, with TRBD1 identical over 8 bases. Looked up from germline, CDR1 is ENHRY and CDR2 is SYGVKD. V gave up 6 bases and J gave up 1 base; unmatched junction bases: 1. The length of the CDR3 is 13 residues.

This clone occurred once. The chain is built from TRBV2 and TRBJ1-3; perhaps TRBD1 as D (6 bases). CDR1 SNHLY and CDR2 FYNNEI come from the germline V gene. The V and J ends lost 10 bases and 0 bases respectively, with 19 bases between them. The CDR3 has 16 residues. This chain's CDR3 is CATETAQGRSGNTIYF. For the CDR3, the DNA is TGTGCCACCGAAACAGCACAGGGCCGCTCTGGAAACACCATATATTTT.

Details on this clone: Germline is not matched at one junction end, which may reflect a read error. This chain connects TRBV7-7 to TRBJ2-1, with TRBD2 identical over 7 bases. CDR3 length equals 13 residues. From germline, CDR1 is SSHAT and CDR2 FNYEAQ (reference sequence). The CDR3 DNA follows: TGTGCTAGCAGCTCCAGTGGGGGGGATGAGCAGTTCTTC. Its translation is CASSSSGGDEQFF.

V and J are TRBV5-1 and TRBJ1-1; D remains unclear. CDR1 is SGHRS, CDR2 YFSETQ, per germline. V was cut by 2 bases and J by 3 bases, with 8 bases left in between. This CDR3 region has 13 residues. This chain's CDR3 is CASSFGEDTEAFF. Written as DNA, the CDR3 is TGCGCCAGCAGCTTCGGGGAGGACACTGAAGCTTTCTTT.

This rearrangement joins TRBV7-6 to TRBJ1-3, with 7 positions matching TRBD1. The CDR3 has 19 residues. Trimming at V came to 1 base and at J to 2 bases, leaving 14 bases not matched to a gene. In germline, CDR1 is SGHVS, CDR2 FNYEAQ. The CDR3 sequence: CASSLEPPEGQSPGNTIYF. In DNA form, the CDR3 reads TGTGCCAGCAGCTTAGAGCCCCCTGAGGGACAGAGTCCTGGAAACACCATATATTTT. The entire variable domain, with the rest obtained from reference TRBV7-6 and TRBJ1-3, is as follows: GAGVSQSPRYKVTKRGQDVALRCDPISGHVSLYWYRQALGQGPEFLTYFNYEAQQDKSGLPNDRFSAERPEGSISTLTIQRTEQRDSAMYRCASSLEPPEGQSPGNTIYFGEGSWLTVV.